This T cell receptor (beta chain) was identified during a study of blood T cells in healthy people across ages. This clonotype was counted only a few times. Antigen: not known. Overall study results and limits: The study found more naive CD4+ cells and higher diversity in long-lived than aged donors.

Sample-barcoded 5' priming and a J-beta primer mix drove a second PCR of about 6 to 12 cycles. TCRdb re-analysed the 5' RACE reads in MiXCR, keeping a single row per CDR3 protein. The data contain 800,000 to 950,000 distinct CDR3 sequences, 48% of them singletons. The junction had 7 bases not matched to a gene; V was cut back by 4 bases and J by 4 bases. This CDR3 has 15 residues. The TCR comes from a man aged 25-45 years in good health. Sequencing was carried out using blood. The rearrangement joins TRBV12-3 or TRBV12-4 to TRBJ2-7; 10 bases fit TRBD1. CDR3 residues: CASSSRDRGPYEQYF. As DNA, the CDR3 is TGTGCCAGCAGTTCCCGGGACAGGGGCCCGTACGAGCAGTACTTC.